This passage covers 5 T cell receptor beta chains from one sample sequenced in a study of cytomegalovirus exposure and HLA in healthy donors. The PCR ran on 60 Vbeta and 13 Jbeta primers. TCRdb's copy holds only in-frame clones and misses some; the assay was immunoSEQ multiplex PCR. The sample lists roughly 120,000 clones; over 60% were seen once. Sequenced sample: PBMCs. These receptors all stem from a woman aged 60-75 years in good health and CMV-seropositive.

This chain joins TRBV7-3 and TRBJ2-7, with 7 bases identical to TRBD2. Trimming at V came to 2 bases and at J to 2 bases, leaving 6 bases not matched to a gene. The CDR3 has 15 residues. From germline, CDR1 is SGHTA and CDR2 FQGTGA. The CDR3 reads CASSLGAGAAYEQYF. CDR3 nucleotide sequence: TGTGCCAGCAGCTTAGGGGCGGGAGCAGCCTACGAGCAGTACTTC. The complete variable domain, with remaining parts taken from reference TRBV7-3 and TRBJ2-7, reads GAGVSQTPSNKVTEKGKYVELRCDPISGHTALYWYRQSLGQGPEFLIYFQGTGAADDSGLPNDRFFAVRPEGSVSTLKIQRTERGDSAVYLCASSLGAGAAYEQYFGPGTRLTVT.

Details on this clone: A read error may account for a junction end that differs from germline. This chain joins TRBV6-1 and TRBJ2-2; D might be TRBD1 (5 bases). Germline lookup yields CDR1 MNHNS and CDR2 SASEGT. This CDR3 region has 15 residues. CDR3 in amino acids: CASSVARVNSGELFF. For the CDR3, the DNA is TGTGCCAGCAGTGTGGCCAGGGTGAACTCCGGGGAGCTGTTTTTT.

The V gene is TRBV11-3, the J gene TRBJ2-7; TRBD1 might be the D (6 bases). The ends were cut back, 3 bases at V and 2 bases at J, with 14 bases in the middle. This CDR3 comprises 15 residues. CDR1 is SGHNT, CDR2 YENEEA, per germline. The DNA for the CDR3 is TGTGCCAGCAGCTTGCAGGCAGGGGCTCCCTACGAGCAGTACTTC. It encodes CASSLQAGAPYEQYF.

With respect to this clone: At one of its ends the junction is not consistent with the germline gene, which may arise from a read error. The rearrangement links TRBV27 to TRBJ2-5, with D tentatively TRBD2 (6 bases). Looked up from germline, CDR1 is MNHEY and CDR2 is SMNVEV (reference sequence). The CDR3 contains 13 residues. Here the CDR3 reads CAGSRLGGETQYF. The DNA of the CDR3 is TGTGCCGGCAGTAGACTAGGAGGAGAGACCCAGTACTTC.

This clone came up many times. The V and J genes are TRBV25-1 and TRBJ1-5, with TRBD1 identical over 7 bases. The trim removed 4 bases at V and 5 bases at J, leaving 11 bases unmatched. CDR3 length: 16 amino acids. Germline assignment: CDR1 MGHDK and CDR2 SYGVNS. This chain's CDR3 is CASSGDVTGPYQPQHF. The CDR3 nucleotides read TGTGCCAGCAGTGGAGACGTGACAGGGCCTTATCAGCCCCAGCATTTT.